Presented here are 3 T cell receptor beta chains from one specimen sequenced in a study of human T cells and chemical hapten exposure. Time point meaning: pre-sensitization, week 0. The treatment was: therapeutic diphenylcyclopropenone sensitization with weekly scalp DPC. In TCRdb, the RACE reads were re-called with MiXCR into one record per CDR3 protein. The sample consists of tens of thousands of distinct CDR3 sequences, around 7% of them appearing once. The specimen comprised whole blood, sampled in connection with sensitization to the hapten diphenylcyclopropenone (DPC). The receptors here all came from a woman aged 25 to 45 with alopecia areata. Some clones in this sample may be carry-over from other donors' samples.

This clonotype was recorded many times. The V gene is TRBV5-1, the J gene TRBJ2-1; 8 nucleotides match TRBD2. J gave up 2 bases and V 4 bases, and 8 bases lay outside the gene matches. In germline, CDR1 is SGHRS, CDR2 YFSETQ. The CDR3 totals 16 residues. In DNA, the CDR3 is TGCGCCAGCAGCGGGCAGAGCGGGGGCCCCTACAATGAGCAGTTCTTC. Its translation is CASSGQSGGPYNEQFF.

This clonotype was counted many times. The chain links TRBV14 to TRBJ2-3, with 7 bases that match TRBD1. Trimming cost V 3 bases and J 1 base; bases outside gene matches: 7. The CDR3 extends over 16 amino acids. Germline V CDR1 and CDR2: SGHDN, FVKESK. The CDR3 region is CASSHPWTGGTDTQYF. The CDR3 nucleotides are TGTGCCAGCAGCCACCCATGGACAGGCGGCACAGATACGCAGTATTTT.

This clonotype came up many times. The rearrangement uses TRBV3-1 and TRBJ2-7; D unclear. Trimming left V 1 base short and J 3 bases short, with 13 bases between. The CDR3 totals 15 residues. From germline, CDR1 is LGHDT and CDR2 YNNKEL (reference sequence). The CDR3 spells CASSQGAPEIYEQYF. CDR3 sequence (DNA): TGTGCCAGCAGCCAAGGGGCCCCAGAAATCTACGAGCAGTACTTC.